Sequencing of this T cell receptor (beta chain) was carried out in a study of blood T cell repertoires in COVID-19. Study information: Italy, Spain and the United States were the sources of the convalescent and acute COVID-19 samples. Sample material is recorded as cDNA or gDNA derived from T cells, B-cell-depleted T cells, or PBMCs.

Per the original methods: Nucleated cell counts were estimated from reference gene primer amplification. The data were produced by immunoSEQ multiplex PCR, yet TCRdb's version contains in-frame clones alone and is incomplete. The DNA gave D and trimming, while V, J and clone size come from that table. Among 45,000 or so clones listed, 82% were seen once. Trimming removed 4 bases from V and 2 bases from J, with 23 bases in between. Germline CDR1 is LGHDT and CDR2 is YNNKEL (reference sequence). The CDR3 is made up of 18 amino acids. The chain couples TRBV3-1 (or the pseudogene TRBV3-2) to TRBJ2-5; the D gene is possibly TRBD2 (7 bases). The specimen sequenced was peripheral blood. The TCR originated in a woman in her 70s with acute or convalescent COVID-19. The CDR3 DNA reads as TGTGCCAGCAGCCTACTGGGGGGGGGCCCCGTAGAACAAGAGACCCAGTACTTC. Translated, it gives CASSLLGGGPVEQETQYF.